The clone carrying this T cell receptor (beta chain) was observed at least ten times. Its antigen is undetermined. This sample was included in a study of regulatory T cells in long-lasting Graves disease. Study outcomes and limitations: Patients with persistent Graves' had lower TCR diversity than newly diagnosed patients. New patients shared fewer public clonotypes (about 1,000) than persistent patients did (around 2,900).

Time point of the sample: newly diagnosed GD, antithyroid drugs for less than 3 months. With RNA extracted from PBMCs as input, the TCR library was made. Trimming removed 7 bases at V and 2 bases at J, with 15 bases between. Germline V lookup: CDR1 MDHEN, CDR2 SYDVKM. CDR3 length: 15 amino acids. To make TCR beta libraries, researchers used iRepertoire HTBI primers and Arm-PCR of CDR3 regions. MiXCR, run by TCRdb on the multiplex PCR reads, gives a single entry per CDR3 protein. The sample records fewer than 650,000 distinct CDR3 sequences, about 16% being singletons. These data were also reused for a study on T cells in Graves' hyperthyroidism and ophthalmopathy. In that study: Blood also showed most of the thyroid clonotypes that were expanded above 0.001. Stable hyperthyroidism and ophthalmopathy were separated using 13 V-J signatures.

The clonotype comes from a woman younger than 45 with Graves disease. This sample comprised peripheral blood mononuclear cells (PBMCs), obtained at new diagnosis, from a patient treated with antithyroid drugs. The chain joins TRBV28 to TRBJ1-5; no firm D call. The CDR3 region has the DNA TGTGCCAGCATGGAACCGGCGTCGGGCAATCAGCCCCAGCATTTT. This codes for CASMEPASGNQPQHF. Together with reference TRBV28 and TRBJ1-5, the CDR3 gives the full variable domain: DVKVTQSSRYLVKRTGEKVFLECVQDMDHENMFWYRQDPGLGLRLIYFSYDVKMKEKGDIPEGYSVSREKKERFSLILESASTNQTSMYLCASMEPASGNQPQHFGDGTRLSIL.